The 13 T cell receptor beta chains presented below share a single source sample, sequenced in a study of a mutant IDH1 vaccine in newly diagnosed glioma. These receptors are not linked to any known antigen. The repertoire was sequenced with immunoSEQ multiplex PCR; TCRdb's copy has only in-frame clones and lacks some. The profile shows roughly 28,000 clones, roughly nine tenths of them singletons. Time point defined: week 5, during vaccination. Vaccination used 300 ug of mutant IDH1 20-mer peptide per dose, with topical imiquimod. The input for sequencing was PBMCs, taken from a glioma patient whose treatment included an IDH1 peptide vaccine. The receptors were sampled from a man younger than 35 with glioma.

This clone has just one count. This chain joins TRBV4-1 and TRBJ1-5; D might be TRBD1 (5 bases). This CDR3 region has 16 residues. V shed 0 bases and J shed 3 bases, with 12 bases lying between them. Per germline, CDR1 MGHRA and CDR2 YSYEKL. The CDR3 loop reads CASSQEWGRPNQPQHF. CDR3 bases: TGCGCCAGCAGCCAAGAGTGGGGGAGGCCCAATCAGCCCCAGCATTTT.

The genes are TRBV5-1 and TRBJ2-6; D possibly matches TRBD1 or TRBD2 (5 bases each). The CDR3 is 16 amino acids. The V end was cut by 0 bases, the J end by 4 bases, with 11 bases between. The V gene's germline CDR1 is SGHRS and CDR2 YFSETQ. The CDR3 sequence is CASSLAGSTGANVLTF. CDR3 sequence (DNA): TGCGCCAGCAGCTTGGCAGGGAGCACGGGGGCCAACGTCCTGACTTTC.

This rearrangement joins TRBV19 to TRBJ2-2; D gene unclear. This CDR3 is 15 amino acids long. The V gene's germline CDR1 is LNHDA and CDR2 SQIVND (reference sequence). Trimming took off 4 bases at V and 2 bases at J, with 11 bases between the two ends. The CDR3 loop is CASSKAHSNTGELFF. In nucleotides, the CDR3 is TGTGCCAGTAGTAAGGCGCACAGTAACACCGGGGAGCTGTTTTTT.

In this sample, this clone turned up once. The chain recombines TRBV30 with TRBJ1-1; D unresolved. The CDR3 consists of 15 residues. V was trimmed by 0 bases and J by 6 bases, leaving 17 bases between them. The germline V gene encodes CDR1 GTSNPN and CDR2 SVGIG (reference sequence). The CDR3 DNA reads as TGTGCCTGGAGTGTACTGGGCAGGCGGGCGGCTGAAGCTTTCTTT. Its translation is CAWSVLGRRAAEAFF.

This rearrangement joins TRBV19 to TRBJ1-1; 7 bases are shared with TRBD1. V trimming: 7 bases; J trimming: 1 base; junction bases outside the gene matches: 18. This CDR3 contains 18 residues. From germline, CDR1 is LNHDA and CDR2 SQIVND (reference sequence). The chain's CDR3 is CASTPSGRGRGSNTEAFF. CDR3 coding DNA: TGTGCCAGTACCCCCTCGGGGAGGGGGCGGGGGTCGAACACTGAAGCTTTCTTT.

This clone was seen just once. The CDR3 here is CASSLYRVPETQYF. As DNA, the CDR3 is TGTGCCAGCAGCCTCTACAGGGTGCCAGAGACCCAGTACTTC. The genes are TRBV5-6 and TRBJ2-5, with D perhaps TRBD1 (6 bases). There are 14 residues in the CDR3. Germline CDR1 SGHDT, CDR2 YYEEEE. Trimming removed 4 bases at V and 4 bases at J, with 14 bases between.

This chain uses TRBV19 with TRBJ1-2; 9 bases align to TRBD1. Germline CDR1 is LNHDA and CDR2 is SQIVND (reference sequence). The CDR3 loop spans 14 amino acids. With 7 bases clipped from V and 8 bases from J, the junction kept 11 bases outside the gene matches. For the CDR3, the DNA is TGTGCCAGTAAATGGGGACAGGGCAGATACGGCTACACCTTC. Its translation is CASKWGQGRYGYTF.

This clone was counted a single time. This chain joins TRBV29-1 and TRBJ2-7, with D possibly TRBD2 on 5 matching bases. This CDR3 comprises 15 residues. Trimming took off 6 bases at V and 4 bases at J, with 22 bases between the two ends. Looked up from germline, CDR1 is SQVTM and CDR2 is ANQGSEA. The CDR3 region is CSVVIGIGPGYEQYF. CDR3 DNA: TGCAGCGTCGTCATAGGGATAGGACCGGGGTACGAGCAGTACTTC.

V usage is TRBV6-6 and J usage is TRBJ1-5; 7 positions agree with TRBD1. Germline V gene data show CDR1 as MNHNY and CDR2 as SVGAGI (reference sequence). With 10 bases clipped from V and 5 bases from J, the junction kept 14 bases outside the gene matches. The CDR3 has 15 residues. This chain's CDR3 is CAISKGQLGDQPQHF. CDR3 nucleotide sequence: TGTGCCATCTCGAAGGGACAGTTGGGTGATCAGCCCCAGCATTTT.

The chain recombines TRBV19 with TRBJ1-2; D remains ambiguous. Looked up from germline, CDR1 is LNHDA and CDR2 is SQIVND (reference sequence). This CDR3 has 12 amino acids. V was cut by 4 bases and J by 8 bases, with 11 bases left in between. Here the CDR3 DNA reads TGTGCCAGTAGTAGTGACGGGATGGGCTACACCTTC. Translating gives CASSSDGMGYTF. Filled out from reference TRBV19 and TRBJ1-2, the complete variable domain reads DGGITQSPKYLFRKEGQNVTLSCEQNLNHDAMYWYRQDPGQGLRLIYYSQIVNDFQKGDIAEGYSVSREKKESFPLTVTSAQKNPTAFYLCASSSDGMGYTFGSGTRLTVV.

This chain connects TRBV2 to TRBJ1-2; D perhaps matches TRBD1 (5 bases). CDR1 is SNHLY, CDR2 FYNNEI, per germline. This CDR3 is 14 amino acids long. V lost 3 bases, J lost 7 bases, and 15 bases lay in between. The CDR3 region is CASSDRFAGGGYTF. CDR3 nucleotide sequence: TGTGCCAGCAGTGACCGGTTCGCTGGGGGTGGCTACACCTTC.

The gene calls are TRBV2 and TRBJ2-7, with unresolved D. V lost 10 bases to trimming and J lost 5 bases, with 18 bases between them. Germline CDR1 reads SNHLY; CDR2 reads FYNNEI. There are 13 residues in the CDR3. CDR3 region: CATDSGPNDEQYF. DNA for the CDR3: TGTGCCACCGATAGTGGGCCTAACGACGAGCAGTACTTC.

The CDR3 loop is CATSRPTQETQYF. The CDR3 bases are TGTGCCACCAGCAGACCCACCCAAGAGACCCAGTACTTC. The chain has TRBV15 and TRBJ2-5; no reliable D call. Looked up from germline, CDR1 is LNHNV and CDR2 is YYDKDF (reference sequence). Trimming shortened V by 2 bases and J by 1 base, and 5 bases separated the two germline ends. This CDR3 comprises 13 residues.